The 14 T cell receptor beta chains below come from one sample, sequenced in a study of blood T cells in healthy people across ages. A second about 6 to 12 cycle PCR used barcoded and J-beta primers. TCRdb analysed the 5' RACE reads with MiXCR anew, one entry per CDR3 protein. The sample comprises hundreds of thousands of distinct CDR3 sequences, 36% of which are singletons, and over 10% rests with the top ten. Sequenced input: blood. These TCRs come from a man between 18 and 35 years old in good health.

The CDR3 protein is CASRRGQALETQYF. DNA for the CDR3: TGTGCCAGCAGACGCGGACAGGCCTTGGAGACCCAGTACTTC. V gene TRBV7-9 combines with J gene TRBJ2-5; 7 nucleotides align to TRBD1. CDR1 SEHNR and CDR2 FQNEAQ come from the germline V gene (reference sequence). There are 14 residues in the CDR3. Germline trimming cut 6 bases from V and 5 bases from J; bases unmatched to any gene: 9.

A few counts support this clonotype. The V call is TRBV20-1, the J call TRBJ2-3; a possible D gene is TRBD2 (6 bases). CDR1 is DFQATT, CDR2 SNEGSKA, per germline (reference sequence). The V end was cut by 0 bases, the J end by 1 base, with 14 bases between. This CDR3 comprises 16 residues. The CDR3 sequence: CSARDPAGGGTDTQYF. The CDR3 DNA reads as TGCAGTGCTAGAGATCCAGCGGGCGGTGGCACAGATACGCAGTATTTT.

This clonotype appeared many times. The J gene is TRBJ2-7, the V gene TRBV12-3 or TRBV12-4; no definite D call. This CDR3 contains 13 residues. Deletions cut 6 bases from V and 5 bases from J, with 14 bases between. CDR3 nucleotides: TGTGCCAGCAGCCTCAACCCTAGGGACGAGCAGTACTTC. It yields the protein CASSLNPRDEQYF.

The gene calls are TRBV5-1 and TRBJ2-1; no clear D gene. CDR1 SGHRS and CDR2 YFSETQ come from the germline V gene. V gave up 0 bases and J gave up 5 bases, with 15 bases separating them. The CDR3 covers 16 residues. CDR3 amino acids: CASSLVSVLRNNEQFF. CDR3 nucleotide sequence: TGCGCCAGCAGCTTGGTGAGCGTCCTCCGAAACAATGAGCAGTTCTTC.

This clonotype was seen a handful of times. This chain connects TRBV20-1 to TRBJ1-1; perhaps TRBD1 as D (6 bases). The CDR3 length is 14 residues. Germline V gives CDR1 DFQATT, CDR2 SNEGSKA (reference sequence). V was cut by 1 base and J by 0 bases, with 9 bases left in between. Here the CDR3 DNA reads TGCAGTGCTAGAGTGGGGGCTATGAACACTGAAGCTTTCTTT. It specifies CSARVGAMNTEAFF.

This clonotype came up a few times. This chain connects TRBV5-4 to TRBJ2-3; no firm D call. Germline assignment: CDR1 SGHNT and CDR2 YYREEE (reference sequence). Trimming pared 4 bases from V and 9 bases from J, leaving 15 bases between. The CDR3 is 13 residues long. CDR3 region: CASSPPDENTQYF. CDR3 sequence (DNA): TGTGCCAGCAGCCCGCCGGACGAAAACACGCAGTATTTT.

This chain connects TRBV10-3 to TRBJ1-5; D unclear. V lost 6 bases and J 0 bases, leaving 15 bases between the germline ends. The CDR3 spans 16 residues. The V gene's germline CDR1 is ENHRY and CDR2 SYGVKD. The CDR3 DNA is TGTGCCATCAGGGCTAGTGAGGGAAATAGCAATCAGCCCCAGCATTTT. This sequence encodes CAIRASEGNSNQPQHF.

The chain is built from TRBV20-1 and TRBJ1-2; 12 positions agree with TRBD1. With V trimmed by 7 bases and J by 7 bases, 13 bases remained unmatched. The CDR3 consists of 15 residues. Germline loops: CDR1 DFQATT, CDR2 SNEGSKA (reference sequence). As DNA, the CDR3 is TGCAGTGTCCCCGGGGGACAGGGGGCTTCGGGTGGCTACACCTTC. It specifies CSVPGGQGASGGYTF.

This clonotype was recorded many times. The rearrangement links TRBV7-2 to TRBJ2-3; 11 bases are shared with TRBD2. There are 15 residues in the CDR3. Germline CDR1 is SGHTA and CDR2 is FQGNSA. With V trimmed by 2 bases and J by 4 bases, 2 bases remained unmatched. Here the CDR3 reads CASSLSLAGADTQYF. CDR3 nucleotide sequence: TGTGCCAGCAGCTTATCACTAGCGGGGGCAGATACGCAGTATTTT.

This clonotype was observed many times. This rearrangement joins TRBV12-3 or TRBV12-4 to TRBJ2-5, with a tentative D call TRBD2 (6 bases). The end of the DNA is better explained by TRBJ2-3, so the J call may be wrong. This CDR3 has 11 residues. The DNA for the CDR3 is TGTGCCAGCAGCCTCGGGGGAACGCAGTATTTT. Residues: CASSLGGTQYF.

Comments on this clonotype: A much larger clone lies one base from this, so it may be a read error. V is TRBV20-1 and J is TRBJ2-5; the match to TRBD1 covers 12 bases. Germline trimming cut 7 bases from V and 11 bases from J; bases unmatched to any gene: 20. Germline lookup yields CDR1 DFQATT and CDR2 SNEGSKA (reference sequence). The CDR3 totals 16 residues. The CDR3 sequence: CSVSGRDRGLYNEQYF. The CDR3 nucleotides read TGCAGTGTTAGCGGTCGGGACAGGGGGCTCTACAATGAGCAGTACTTC.

This clonotype appeared a few times. In nucleotides, the CDR3 is TGCGCCAGCAGCCAAGGAGGGGGGTCGGGCTATGGCTACACCTTC. Its translation is CASSQGGGSGYGYTF. The chain carries TRBV4-3 and TRBJ1-2, with a weak D call TRBD1 (6 bases). Per germline, CDR1 LGHNA and CDR2 YSLEER. Trimming removed 1 base from V and 4 bases from J, with 13 bases in between. CDR3 length equals 15 residues.

This chain links TRBV29-1 with TRBJ2-4; D ambiguous. V lost 5 bases and J lost 2, with 13 bases in between. Germline V gene sequence: CDR1 SQVTM, CDR2 ANQGSEA. CDR3 length: 14 residues. CDR3 nucleotides: TGCAGCGTTACAGCTGGAGAGACCAAAAACATTCAGTACTTC. Its translation is CSVTAGETKNIQYF.

The V and J genes are TRBV7-2 and TRBJ2-3; 10 bases agree with TRBD2. Losses at the gene ends were 2 bases for V and 0 bases for J; bases not matched to a gene: 2. The CDR3 is 16 amino acids. Germline CDR1 and CDR2: SGHTA and FQGNSA. The CDR3 DNA sequence: TGTGCCAGCAGCTTATGGACTAGCGGAAGCACAGATACGCAGTATTTT. Its translation is CASSLWTSGSTDTQYF.